This TCR beta chain was observed in a study of shared clonotypes between healthy human individuals. Study as a whole: A donor's plate count was three for CD4 naive and three for CD4 memory; CD8 naive had two and CD8 memory one.

The CD4+ fraction was divided into a CD45RA+ naive subset and a CD45RA-negative memory subset. Replicate sorted-subset PCRs were loaded with around 220 ng DNA, tens of thousands of T cell genomes. This table comes from immunoSEQ multiplex PCR, and its TCRdb copy is limited to in-frame clones, with some not included. This sample has about 2.3 million clones, with approximately 93% found just once. As regards this clone: Its matching antigen is unknown.

From germline, CDR1 is SGHTA and CDR2 FQGTGA. Trimming shortened V by 2 bases and J by 6 bases, and 13 bases separated the two germline ends. This CDR3 is built from 15 residues. Whole-study results and caveats: Naive subsets tended to show greater estimated richness than memory subsets.

The sequence derives from a man aged 18 to 30 in good health. Some clones in this sample may be carry-over from other donors' samples. The chain uses TRBV7-3 and TRBJ2-2, with D possibly TRBD2 on 6 matching bases. The sample taken for sequencing was naive CD4+ T cells from PBMCs. Subset reported: CD45RA+ positively selected. For the CDR3, the DNA is TGTGCCAGCAGCTTACGCGGGGAAGTTCCCGGGGAGCTGTTTTTT. This gives the protein CASSLRGEVPGELFF.